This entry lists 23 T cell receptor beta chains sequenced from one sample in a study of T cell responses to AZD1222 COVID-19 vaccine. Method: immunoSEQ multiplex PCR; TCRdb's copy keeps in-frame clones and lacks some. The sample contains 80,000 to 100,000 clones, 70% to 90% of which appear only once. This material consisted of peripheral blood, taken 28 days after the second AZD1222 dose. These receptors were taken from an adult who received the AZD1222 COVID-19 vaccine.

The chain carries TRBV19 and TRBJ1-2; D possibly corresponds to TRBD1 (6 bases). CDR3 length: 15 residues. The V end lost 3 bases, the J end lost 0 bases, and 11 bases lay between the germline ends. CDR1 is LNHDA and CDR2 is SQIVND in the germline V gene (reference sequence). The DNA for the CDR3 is TGTGCCAGTAGTATCCGACAGGTCGCTAACTATGGCTACACCTTC. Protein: CASSIRQVANYGYTF.

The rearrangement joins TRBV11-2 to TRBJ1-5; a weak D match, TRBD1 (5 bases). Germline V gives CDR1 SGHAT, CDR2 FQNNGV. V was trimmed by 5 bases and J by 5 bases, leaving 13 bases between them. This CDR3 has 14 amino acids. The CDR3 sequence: CASSPDSGYQPQHF. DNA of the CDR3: TGTGCCAGCAGCCCCGACAGTGGCTATCAGCCCCAGCATTTT.

CDR3: CASSADRSTAFF. CDR3 coding DNA: TGCGCCAGCAGCGCCGACAGGTCGACAGCTTTCTTT. The J gene is TRBJ1-1, the V gene TRBV10-2, with a possible D match to TRBD1 (6 bases). V lost 6 bases and J 10 bases, leaving 15 bases between the germline ends. CDR1 and CDR2 from the germline V gene are WSHSY and SAAADI. This CDR3 is built from 12 residues.

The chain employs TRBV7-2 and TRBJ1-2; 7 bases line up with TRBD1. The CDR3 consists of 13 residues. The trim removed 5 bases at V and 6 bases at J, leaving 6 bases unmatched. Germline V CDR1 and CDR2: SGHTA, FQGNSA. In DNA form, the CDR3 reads TGTGCCAGCAGCACACAGGGGTTTCATGGCTACACCTTC. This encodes CASSTQGFHGYTF.

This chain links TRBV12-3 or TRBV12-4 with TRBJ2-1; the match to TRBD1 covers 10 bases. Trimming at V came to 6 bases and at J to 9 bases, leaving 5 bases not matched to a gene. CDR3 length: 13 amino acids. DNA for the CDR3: TGTGCCAGCAGCTACGGACAGGGGGGTGAGCAGTTCTTC. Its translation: CASSYGQGGEQFF.

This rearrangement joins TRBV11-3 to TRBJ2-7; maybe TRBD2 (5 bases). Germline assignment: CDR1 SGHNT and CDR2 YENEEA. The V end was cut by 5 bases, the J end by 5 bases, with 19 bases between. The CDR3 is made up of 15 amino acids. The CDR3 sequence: CASSPPTPIGDEQYF. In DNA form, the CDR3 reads TGTGCCAGCAGCCCCCCAACACCGATCGGGGACGAGCAGTACTTC.

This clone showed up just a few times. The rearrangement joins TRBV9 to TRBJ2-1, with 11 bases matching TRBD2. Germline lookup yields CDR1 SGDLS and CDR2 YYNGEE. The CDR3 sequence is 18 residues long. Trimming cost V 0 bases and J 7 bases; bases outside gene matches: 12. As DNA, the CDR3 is TGTGCCAGCAGCGTAGACCCGATAGCGGGGGGGCCTGGGAATGAGCAGTTCTTC. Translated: CASSVDPIAGGPGNEQFF.

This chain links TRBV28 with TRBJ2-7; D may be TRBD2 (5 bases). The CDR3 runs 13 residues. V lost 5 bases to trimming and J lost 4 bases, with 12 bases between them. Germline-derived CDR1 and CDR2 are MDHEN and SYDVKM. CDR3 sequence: CASSRTDLYEQYF. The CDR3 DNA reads TGTGCCAGCAGTCGGACGGACTTATACGAGCAGTACTTC.

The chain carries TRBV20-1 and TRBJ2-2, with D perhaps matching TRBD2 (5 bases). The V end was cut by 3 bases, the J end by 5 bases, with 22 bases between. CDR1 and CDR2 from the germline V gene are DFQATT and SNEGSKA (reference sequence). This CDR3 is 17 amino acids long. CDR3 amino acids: CSASISKTGGRTGELFF. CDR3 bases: TGCAGTGCTAGTATAAGTAAGACCGGCGGGCGGACCGGGGAGCTGTTTTTT.

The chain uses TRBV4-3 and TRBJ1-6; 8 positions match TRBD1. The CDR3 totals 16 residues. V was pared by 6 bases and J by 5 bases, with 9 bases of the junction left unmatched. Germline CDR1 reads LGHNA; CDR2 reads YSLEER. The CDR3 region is CASSWGSDRDNSPLHF. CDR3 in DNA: TGCGCCAGCAGTTGGGGTTCGGACAGGGATAATTCACCCCTCCACTTT.

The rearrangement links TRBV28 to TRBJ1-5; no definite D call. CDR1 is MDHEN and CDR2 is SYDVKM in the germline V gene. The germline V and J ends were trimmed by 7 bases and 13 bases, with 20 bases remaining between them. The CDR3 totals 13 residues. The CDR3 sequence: CASIETNLEIQHF. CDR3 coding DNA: TGTGCCAGCATTGAGACTAATTTAGAGATACAGCATTTT.

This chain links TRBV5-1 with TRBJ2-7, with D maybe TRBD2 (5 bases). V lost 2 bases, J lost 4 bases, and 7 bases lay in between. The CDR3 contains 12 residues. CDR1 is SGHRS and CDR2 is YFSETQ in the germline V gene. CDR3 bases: TGCGCCAGCAGCTTACGGGGTTACGAGCAGTACTTC. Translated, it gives CASSLRGYEQYF.

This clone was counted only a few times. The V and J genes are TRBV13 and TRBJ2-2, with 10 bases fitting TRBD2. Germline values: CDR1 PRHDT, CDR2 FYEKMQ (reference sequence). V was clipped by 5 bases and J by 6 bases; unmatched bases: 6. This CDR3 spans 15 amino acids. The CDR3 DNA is TGTGCCAGCAGCATGGGACTAGCGAGGGCCGGGGAGCTGTTTTTT. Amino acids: CASSMGLARAGELFF.

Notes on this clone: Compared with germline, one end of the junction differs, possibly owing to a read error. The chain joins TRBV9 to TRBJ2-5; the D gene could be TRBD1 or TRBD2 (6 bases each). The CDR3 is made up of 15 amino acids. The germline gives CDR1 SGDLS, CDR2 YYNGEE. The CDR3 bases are TGTGCCAGCAGCCAAGGGCGGGGACAACAAGATACCCAGTACTTC. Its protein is CASSQGRGQQDTQYF.

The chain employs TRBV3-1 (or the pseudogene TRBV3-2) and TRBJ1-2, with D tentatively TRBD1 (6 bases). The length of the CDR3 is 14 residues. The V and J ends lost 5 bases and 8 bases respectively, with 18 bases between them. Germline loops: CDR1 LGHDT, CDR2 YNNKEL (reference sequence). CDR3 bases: TGTGCCAGCAGCTCTTGGACAGCGGGAGGGGGCTACACCTTC. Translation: CASSSWTAGGGYTF.

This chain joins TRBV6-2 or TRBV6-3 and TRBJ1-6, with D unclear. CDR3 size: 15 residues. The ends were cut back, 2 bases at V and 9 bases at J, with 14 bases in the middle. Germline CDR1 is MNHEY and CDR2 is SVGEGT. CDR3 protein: CASSYRGSGSSPLHF. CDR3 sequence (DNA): TGTGCCAGCAGTTACCGAGGGAGCGGTAGTTCACCCCTCCACTTT.

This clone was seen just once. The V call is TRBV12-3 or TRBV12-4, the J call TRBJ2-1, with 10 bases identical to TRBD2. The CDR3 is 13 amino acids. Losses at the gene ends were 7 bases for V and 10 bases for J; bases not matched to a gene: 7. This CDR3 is CASILAGNFEQFF. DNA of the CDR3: TGTGCCAGCATACTAGCGGGGAACTTCGAGCAGTTCTTC.

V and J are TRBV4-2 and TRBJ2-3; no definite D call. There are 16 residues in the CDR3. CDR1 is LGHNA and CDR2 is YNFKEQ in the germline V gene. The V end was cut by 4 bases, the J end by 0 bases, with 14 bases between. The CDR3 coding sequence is TGTGCCAGCAGCCCCCAGGCAGCTTCTAGCACAGATACGCAGTATTTT. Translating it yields CASSPQAASSTDTQYF.

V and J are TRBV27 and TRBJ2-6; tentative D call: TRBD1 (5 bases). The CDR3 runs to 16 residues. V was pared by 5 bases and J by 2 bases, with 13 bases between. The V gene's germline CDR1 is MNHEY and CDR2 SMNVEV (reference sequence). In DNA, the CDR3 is TGTGCCAGCAGTAGTGAAGGGGAAACTGGGGCCAACGTCCTGACTTTC. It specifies CASSSEGETGANVLTF. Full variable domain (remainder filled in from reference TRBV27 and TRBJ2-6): EAQVTQNPRYLITVTGKKLTVTCSQNMNHEYMSWYRQDPGLGLRQIYYSMNVEVTDKGDVPEGYKVSRKEKRNFPLILESPSPNQTSLYFCASSSEGETGANVLTFGAGSRLTVL.

CDR3 sequence: CATSVTQAAAGSTDTQYF. For the CDR3, the DNA is TGTGCCACCAGTGTCACCCAGGCCGCCGCGGGAAGCACAGATACGCAGTATTTT. This chain joins TRBV24-1 and TRBJ2-3; weak D call: TRBD2 (6 bases). The germline V gene encodes CDR1 KGHDR and CDR2 SFDVKD. The CDR3 spans 18 residues. The ends were cut back, 5 bases at V and 0 bases at J, with 20 bases in the middle.

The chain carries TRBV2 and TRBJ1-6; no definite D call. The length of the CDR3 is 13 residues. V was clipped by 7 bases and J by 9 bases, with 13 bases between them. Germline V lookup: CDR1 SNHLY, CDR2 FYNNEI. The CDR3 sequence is CASNQIGGSPLHF. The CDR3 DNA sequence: TGTGCCAGCAACCAAATCGGCGGTTCACCCCTCCACTTT. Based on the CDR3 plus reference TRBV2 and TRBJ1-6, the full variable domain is EPEVTQTPSHQVTQMGQEVILRCVPISNHLYFYWYRQILGQKVEFLVSFYNNEISEKSEIFDDQFSVERPDGSNFTLKIRSTKLEDSAMYFCASNQIGGSPLHFGNGTRLTVT.

CDR3 DNA sequence: TGTGCCAGTGTAATAGGGACAGTTGGACAGCCCCAGCATTTT. The encoded protein is CASVIGTVGQPQHF. The V gene is TRBV2, the J gene TRBJ1-5; TRBD1 aligns across 7 bases. The CDR3 sequence is 14 residues long. Looked up from germline, CDR1 is SNHLY and CDR2 is FYNNEI. With V trimmed by 9 bases and J by 7 bases, 12 bases remained unmatched.

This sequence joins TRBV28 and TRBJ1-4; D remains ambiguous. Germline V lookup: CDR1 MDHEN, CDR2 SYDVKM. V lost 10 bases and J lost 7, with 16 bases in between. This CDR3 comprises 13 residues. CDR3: CATRVEGGEKLFF. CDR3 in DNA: TGTGCCACCCGCGTGGAGGGTGGTGAAAAACTGTTTTTT.